These 14 T cell receptor beta chains were sequenced from one sample in a study of ipilimumab plus nivolumab after autologous stem cell transplantation. Generated by immunoSEQ multiplex PCR, the TCRdb table keeps only in-frame clones and is missing some. The table records 15,000 to 20,000 clones, about 81% of them present only once. Sequencing used PBMCs, obtained in a trial of ipilimumab plus nivolumab as post-transplant consolidation. The receptors originated from a male donor with diffuse large B-cell lymphoma.

By sample share, this clone is medium-sized. The CDR3 DNA follows: TGTGCCAGCAGCTTTAACACGGATTGGGGCCAAGAGACCCAGTACTTC. Translating it yields CASSFNTDWGQETQYF. The chain links TRBV7-9 to TRBJ2-5; D is uncertain. There are 16 residues in the CDR3. Looked up from germline, CDR1 is SEHNR and CDR2 is FQNEAQ (reference sequence). The V and J ends lost 3 bases and 1 base respectively, with 15 bases between them. Filled out from reference TRBV7-9 and TRBJ2-5, the complete variable domain reads DTGVSQNPRHKITKRGQNVTFRCDPISEHNRLYWYRQTLGQGPEFLTYFQNEAQLEKSRLLSDRFSAERPKGSFSTLEIQRTEQGDSAMYLCASSFNTDWGQETQYFGPGTRLLVL.

The chain is built from TRBV29-1 and TRBJ1-2; 8 bases map to TRBD1. The CDR3 spans 14 residues. V shed 7 bases, J shed 4 bases, and the junction held 11 bases outside the gene matches. Germline V gene lookup returns CDR1 SQVTM and CDR2 ANQGSEA. The CDR3 reads CSARLTGAPYGYTF. DNA of the CDR3: TGCAGCGCCCGACTGACAGGGGCCCCCTATGGCTACACCTTC.

V and J are TRBV5-1 and TRBJ2-3, with no clear D. Trimming pared 3 bases from V and 6 bases from J, leaving 8 bases between. In germline, CDR1 is SGHRS, CDR2 YFSETQ. The CDR3 is 12 residues long. The CDR3 nucleotides are TGCGCCAGCAGCTACGGACCCGATACGCAGTATTTT. As protein: CASSYGPDTQYF.

This CDR3 is CASSQPMGGQFFGNTIYF. The CDR3 coding sequence is TGCGCCAGCAGCCAACCTATGGGGGGACAGTTCTTCGGAAACACCATATATTTT. This chain connects TRBV4-1 to TRBJ1-3; 7 bases agree with TRBD1. The trim removed 2 bases at V and 4 bases at J, leaving 14 bases unmatched. Germline values: CDR1 MGHRA, CDR2 YSYEKL. The CDR3 has 18 amino acids.

CDR3 loop: CASSRPGLREVNEQFF. CDR3 sequence (DNA): TGTGCCAGCAGTCGGCCGGGCCTTAGGGAGGTTAATGAGCAGTTCTTC. The chain has TRBV2 and TRBJ2-1, with D maybe TRBD2 (6 bases). V shed 5 bases and J shed 7 bases, with 21 bases lying between them. CDR1 is SNHLY, CDR2 FYNNEI, per germline. The CDR3 has 16 residues.

The V call is TRBV6-5, the J call TRBJ2-1; D possibly corresponds to TRBD1 (5 bases). CDR1 and CDR2 (germline): MNHEY, SVGAGI. This CDR3 comprises 15 residues. The V end was cut by 7 bases, the J end by 3 bases, with 16 bases between. CDR3: CASTVRDPGYNEQFF. Written as DNA, the CDR3 is TGTGCCAGCACCGTCAGGGATCCGGGCTACAATGAGCAGTTCTTC.

The gene calls are TRBV4-3 and TRBJ1-3; D gene ambiguous. Trimming removed 0 bases from V and 2 bases from J, with 14 bases in between. CDR1 and CDR2 (germline): LGHNA, YSLEER. The CDR3 has 17 amino acids. CDR3 protein: CASSQDPYPSAGNTIYF. DNA of the CDR3: TGCGCCAGCAGCCAAGATCCATACCCTTCGGCTGGAAACACCATATATTTT.

This chain links TRBV7-8 with TRBJ2-5, with TRBD2 identical over 9 bases. Germline V gene lookup returns CDR1 SGHVS and CDR2 FQNEAQ. V lost 2 bases, J lost 3 bases, and 4 bases stayed unmatched. This CDR3 has 15 residues. CDR3 in amino acids: CASSLWGGREETQYF. CDR3 nucleotides: TGTGCCAGCAGCTTATGGGGCGGGAGGGAAGAGACCCAGTACTTC.

The chain carries TRBV30 and TRBJ2-7; 7 bases match TRBD1. The germline CDR1 and CDR2 sequences are GTSNPN and SVGIG (reference sequence). The CDR3 consists of 13 residues. V shed 4 bases, J shed 5 bases, and the junction held 8 bases outside the gene matches. The chain's CDR3 is CAWNQQGQNEQYF. Written as DNA, the CDR3 is TGTGCCTGGAATCAACAGGGACAGAACGAGCAGTACTTC.

This chain uses TRBV19 with TRBJ1-2; 7 bases agree with TRBD1. Trimming took 5 bases from V and 8 from J; bases not matched to a gene: 17. The CDR3 sequence is 16 residues long. The germline V gene encodes CDR1 LNHDA and CDR2 SQIVND (reference sequence). The CDR3 nucleotides read TGTGCCAGTAGTTTCGGGACAGTCCTTGGGGCGCAAGGCTACACCTTC. It is translated as CASSFGTVLGAQGYTF. Complete variable domain (other parts from reference TRBV19 and TRBJ1-2): DGGITQSPKYLFRKEGQNVTLSCEQNLNHDAMYWYRQDPGQGLRLIYYSQIVNDFQKGDIAEGYSVSREKKESFPLTVTSAQKNPTAFYLCASSFGTVLGAQGYTFGSGTRLTVV.

The chain combines TRBV7-6 with TRBJ2-7; D is unclear. The germline CDR1 and CDR2 sequences are SGHVS and FNYEAQ. This CDR3 contains 15 residues. The V and J ends lost 5 bases and 6 bases respectively, with 20 bases between them. For the CDR3, the DNA is TGTGCCAGCAGCCGCACGCCTTTGCCCGATTCCGAGCAGTACTTC. Encoded protein: CASSRTPLPDSEQYF. Supplemented by reference TRBV7-6 and TRBJ2-7, the full variable domain reads GAGVSQSPRYKVTKRGQDVALRCDPISGHVSLYWYRQALGQGPEFLTYFNYEAQQDKSGLPNDRFSAERPEGSISTLTIQRTEQRDSAMYRCASSRTPLPDSEQYFGPGTRLTVT.

This chain links TRBV7-8 with TRBJ2-1; D uncertain. V gave up 5 bases and J gave up 5 bases, with 16 bases separating them. CDR1 is SGHVS and CDR2 is FQNEAQ in the germline V gene. The CDR3 has 15 amino acids. CDR3 sequence (DNA): TGTGCCAGCAGCCCCTTACTACGCGACCACAATGAGCAGTTCTTC. Translated: CASSPLLRDHNEQFF.

This chain connects TRBV4-2 to TRBJ2-2; D unclear. Per germline, CDR1 LGHNA and CDR2 YNFKEQ. V lost 1 base and J 5 bases, leaving 8 bases between the germline ends. CDR3 length: 14 amino acids. The CDR3 loop is CASSQVERTGELFF. The CDR3, as DNA: TGTGCCAGCAGCCAAGTCGAGAGGACCGGGGAGCTGTTTTTT.

The rearrangement uses TRBV5-1 and TRBJ2-1; no definite D call. The germline V and J ends were trimmed by 0 bases and 8 bases, with 9 bases remaining between them. The length of the CDR3 is 13 residues. Germline V gene lookup returns CDR1 SGHRS and CDR2 YFSETQ. CDR3 loop: CASSLVGLDEQFF. CDR3 nucleotides: TGCGCCAGCAGCTTGGTAGGGTTAGATGAGCAGTTCTTC.